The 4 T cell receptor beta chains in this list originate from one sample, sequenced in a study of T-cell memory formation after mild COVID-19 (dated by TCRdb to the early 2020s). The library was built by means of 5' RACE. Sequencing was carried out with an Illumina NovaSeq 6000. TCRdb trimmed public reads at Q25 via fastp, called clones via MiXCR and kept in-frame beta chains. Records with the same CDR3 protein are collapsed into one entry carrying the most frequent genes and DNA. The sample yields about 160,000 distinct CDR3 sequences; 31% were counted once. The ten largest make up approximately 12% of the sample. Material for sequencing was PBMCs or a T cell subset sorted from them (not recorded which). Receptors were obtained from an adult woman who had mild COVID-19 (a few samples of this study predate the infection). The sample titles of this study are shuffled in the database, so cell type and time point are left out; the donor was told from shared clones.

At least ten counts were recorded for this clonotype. The CDR3 loop is CASSQEDGGSGEQYF. The DNA of the CDR3 is TGTGCCAGCAGCCAAGAAGACGGGGGGTCCGGGGAGCAGTACTTC. The chain recombines TRBV4-2 with TRBJ2-7, with TRBD2 identical over 7 bases. Germline V gene lookup returns CDR1 LGHNA and CDR2 YNFKEQ. The trim removed 0 bases at V and 7 bases at J, leaving 9 bases unmatched. The CDR3 loop spans 15 amino acids.

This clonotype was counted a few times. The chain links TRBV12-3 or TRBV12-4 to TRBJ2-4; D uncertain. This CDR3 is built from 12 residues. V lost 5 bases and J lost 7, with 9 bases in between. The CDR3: CASSPGRNIQYF. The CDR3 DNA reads TGTGCCAGCAGTCCAGGACGTAACATTCAGTACTTC.

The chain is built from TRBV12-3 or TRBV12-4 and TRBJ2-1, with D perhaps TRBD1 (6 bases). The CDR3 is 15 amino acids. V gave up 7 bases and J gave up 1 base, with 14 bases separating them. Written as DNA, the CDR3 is TGTGCCAGCAACCCTTCAGGACAGTCCTACAATGAGCAGTTCTTC. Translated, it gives CASNPSGQSYNEQFF.

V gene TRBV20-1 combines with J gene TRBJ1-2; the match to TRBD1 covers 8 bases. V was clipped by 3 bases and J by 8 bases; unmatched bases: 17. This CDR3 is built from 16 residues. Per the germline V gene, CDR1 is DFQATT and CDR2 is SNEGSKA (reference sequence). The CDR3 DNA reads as TGCAGTGCTAGGATGGCGGGACAGGCAAAAGCGGACGGCTACACCTTC. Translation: CSARMAGQAKADGYTF.